Sequencing of this TCR beta chain was carried out in a study of radiation and T cells in renal cell carcinoma. The wider study: Nephrectomy followed 15 Gy stereotactic body radiation by 4 weeks.

The germline gives CDR1 WSHSY, CDR2 SAAADI. This CDR3 is built from 15 residues. Losses at the gene ends were 3 bases for V and 4 bases for J; bases not matched to a gene: 6. The time point denotes: baseline pretreatment blood. Noted treatment: 15 Gy SBRT to primary tumor, nephrectomy 4 weeks later. Serial blood draws occurred at baseline and 2 and 4 weeks post-SBRT. The tumor was a clear cell renal cell carcinoma. Generated by immunoSEQ multiplex PCR, the TCRdb table keeps only in-frame clones and is missing some. The data contain approximately 63,000 clones, roughly three quarters of them singletons.

This clonotype originated in a man aged 55-75 years with renal cell carcinoma. V usage is TRBV10-2 and J usage is TRBJ1-5; 7 nucleotides align to TRBD1. The source material was blood, sampled from a patient whose treatment included radiotherapy and nephrectomy. CDR3 amino acids: CASSESGGRNQPQHF. The CDR3 nucleotides are TGCGCCAGCAGTGAATCAGGGGGTCGAAATCAGCCCCAGCATTTT.